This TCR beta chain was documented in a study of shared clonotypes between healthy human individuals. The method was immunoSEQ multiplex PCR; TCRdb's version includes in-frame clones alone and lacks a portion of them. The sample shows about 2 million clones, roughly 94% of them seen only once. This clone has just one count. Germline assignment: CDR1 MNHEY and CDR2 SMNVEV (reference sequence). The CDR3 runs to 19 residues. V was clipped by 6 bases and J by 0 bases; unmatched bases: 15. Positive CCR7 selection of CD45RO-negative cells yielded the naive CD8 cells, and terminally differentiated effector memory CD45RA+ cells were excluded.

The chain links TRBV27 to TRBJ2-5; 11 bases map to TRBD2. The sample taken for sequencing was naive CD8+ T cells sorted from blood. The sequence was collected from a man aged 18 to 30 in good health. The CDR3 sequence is CASSALTSGALGHQETQYF. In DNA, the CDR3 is TGTGCCAGCAGCGCGTTGACTAGCGGGGCCCTTGGCCACCAAGAGACCCAGTACTTC.